This T cell receptor (beta chain) comes out of a study of blood T cell repertoires in COVID-19. Study-wide context: The cDNA or gDNA used as material had been derived from T cells, B-cell-depleted T cells, or PBMCs.

Germline V gene lookup returns CDR1 LNHDA and CDR2 SQIVND (reference sequence). V gave up 5 bases and J gave up 5 bases, with 13 bases separating them. The CDR3 runs to 14 residues. Each recovered donor of Cohort 3 presented with two negative PCRs, clearance, or symptom resolution. Only in-frame clones appear in the TCRdb table, and some are missing; sequencing was by immunoSEQ multiplex PCR. The sample lists about 190,000 clones; around 84% were seen once. The rearrangement links TRBV19 to TRBJ1-5, with D tentatively TRBD1 (5 bases). The sample comprised PBMCs or T cells enriched from blood (not recorded which). The origin of this receptor is a woman aged 30 to 39 who had recovered from COVID-19. CDR3 region: CASSLWQGDQPQHF. In nucleotides, the CDR3 is TGTGCCAGTAGTCTGTGGCAGGGCGATCAGCCCCAGCATTTT.